The entry that follows covers one T cell receptor beta chain sequence. Its cognate antigen is unknown. CDR1 is SGHDN, CDR2 FVKESK, per germline. Trimming took off 1 base at V and 5 bases at J, with 18 bases between the two ends. This CDR3 contains 17 residues. The data were obtained in a study of Ad26.COV2.S vaccination and SARS-CoV-2 variants. Overall study context: Donor allocation was to the COV1001 Ad26.COV2.S trial arm. Study-level findings and limits: Vaccinees and placebo recipients showed similar non-spike TCR breadth.

Treatment given: 19 received Ad26.COV2.S at low or high dose, single or two shots; roughly five received placebo; per-sample allocation not given. The samples were gathered on day 63 after the first injection of vaccine or placebo. Adults aged 18-55 years in Boston included the donor. Measured with immunoSEQ multiplex PCR; TCRdb has only the in-frame clones, and not every one. Among around 300,000 clones listed, 88% were seen once. Material: peripheral blood, obtained in a trial of Ad26.COV2.S vaccine versus placebo. This receptor was obtained from a person aged 18-60 years who received the Ad26.COV2.S COVID-19 vaccine or a placebo. V is TRBV14 and J is TRBJ2-1; a weak D match, TRBD1 (5 bases). CDR3 protein: CASSQGRRSGRDNEQFF. CDR3 coding DNA: TGTGCCAGCAGCCAAGGACGCCGTTCAGGGCGAGACAATGAGCAGTTCTTC.